This T cell receptor (beta chain) stems from a study of quantifying T cell responses using KT2 cells. Study context: TCR alpha and beta constant-region primers primed reverse transcription of RNA. Under optimum conditions, T4 ligation efficiency was estimated at more than 10%.

The cDNA 3' end received a ligated oligonucleotide with a UMI. The first PCR ran approximately 4 cycles with an equimolar RC1.1 and RC1.2 beta primer mix. MiXCR was run by TCRdb on the UMI-ligation and nested PCR reads, yielding one entry per CDR3 protein. The sample holds about 33,000 distinct CDR3 sequences; approximately 10% are singletons and the top ten take more than 9.5%. Germline V gene sequence: CDR1 SGHTA, CDR2 FQGNSA. This CDR3 has 15 amino acids. V was trimmed by 5 bases and J by 2 bases, leaving 13 bases between them. KT2, a clone with a known TCR, was spiked into unfractionated PBMC. KT2 cells were mixed with fixed PBMC numbers at varying ratios. This clonotype was observed a handful of times.

Sequencing was carried out using PBMCs spiked with cells of the T cell clone KT2. This chain joins TRBV7-2 and TRBJ2-1; D remains ambiguous. This TCR was recovered from a human donor. The CDR3 is CASSPVVGTYNEQFF. In nucleotides, the CDR3 is TGTGCCAGCAGCCCCGTTGTGGGGACCTACAATGAGCAGTTCTTC.